The 22 T cell receptor beta chains below were found in one sample sequenced in a study of PD-1 blockade in classical Hodgkin lymphoma. Every patient was affected by relapse after autologous stem cell transplantation, while exposure to brentuximab vedotin was not uniform. This table comes from immunoSEQ multiplex PCR, and its TCRdb copy is limited to in-frame clones, with some not included. Among over 45,000 clones listed, over 60% were seen once. The sample was peripheral blood mononuclear cells (PBMCs), taken before the second cycle of nivolumab. The receptors originated from a human donor with classical Hodgkin lymphoma.

There are a few counts of this clone. The J gene is TRBJ1-4, the V gene TRBV30; D unresolved. This CDR3 region has 12 residues. Germline CDR1 GTSNPN, CDR2 SVGIG (reference sequence). V was trimmed by 0 bases and J by 6 bases, leaving 5 bases between them. CDR3 protein: CAWSVRYEKLFF. The CDR3 DNA reads as TGTGCCTGGAGTGTTCGGTATGAAAAACTGTTTTTT.

V is TRBV25-1 and J is TRBJ2-2; D unresolved. V was shortened by 5 bases and J by 3 bases, with 10 bases between the two germline ends. Germline V gives CDR1 MGHDK, CDR2 SYGVNS. CDR3 length: 14 amino acids. The CDR3 bases are TGTGCCAGCAGTTCCCTGGGGTACACCGGGGAGCTGTTTTTT. Amino acid sequence: CASSSLGYTGELFF.

This rearrangement joins TRBV30 to TRBJ1-5; possibly TRBD1 for D (5 bases). The germline V gene encodes CDR1 GTSNPN and CDR2 SVGIG (reference sequence). This CDR3 region has 13 residues. V dropped 8 bases and J dropped 2 bases, with 13 bases sitting between them. This CDR3 is CAGREKGNQPQHF. The CDR3 DNA reads TGTGCCGGCAGGGAGAAGGGCAATCAGCCCCAGCATTTT.

V is TRBV5-1 and J is TRBJ2-5, with 9 bases aligning to TRBD1. The J call may not be correct, given that the DNA end is closer to TRBJ2-7. In germline, CDR1 is SGHRS, CDR2 YFSETQ. CDR3 length: 14 amino acids. In nucleotides, the CDR3 is TGCGCCAGCAGACAACCGACAGGGGGCTACGAGCAGTACTTC. Its protein product is CASRQPTGGYEQYF.

In its sample, this clone was seen a few times. This chain's CDR3 is CASRGAGTGGRSGYTF. The CDR3 DNA reads as TGTGCCAGCAGAGGAGCGGGGACAGGGGGCCGATCTGGCTACACCTTC. The V gene is TRBV14, the J gene TRBJ1-2, with 12 bases fitting TRBD1. J was trimmed by 7 bases and V by 6 bases; bases with no gene match: 12. Germline V lookup: CDR1 SGHDN, CDR2 FVKESK. CDR3 size: 16 residues.

This clone is termed medium-sized (0.01 to 0.1%). The gene calls are TRBV30 and TRBJ1-1, with 9 bases identical to TRBD1. Losses at the gene ends were 8 bases for V and 6 bases for J; bases not matched to a gene: 4. CDR3 size: 11 residues. Germline CDR1 and CDR2: GTSNPN and SVGIG (reference sequence). Here the CDR3 reads CAEDRGAEAFF. CDR3 nucleotides: TGTGCCGAGGACAGGGGCGCTGAAGCTTTCTTT. The whole variable domain, filled in from reference TRBV30 and TRBJ1-1, reads SQTIHQWPATLVQPVGSPLSLECTVEGTSNPNLYWYRQAAGRGLQLLFYSVGIGQISSEVPQNLSASRPQDRQFILSSKKLLLSDSGFYLCAEDRGAEAFFGQGTRLTVV.

This chain connects TRBV25-1 to TRBJ1-1, with D uncertain. Trimming shortened V by 4 bases and J by 3 bases, and 9 bases separated the two germline ends. This CDR3 has 13 residues. CDR1 is MGHDK and CDR2 is SYGVNS in the germline V gene. The CDR3 loop reads CASSADGYTEAFF. DNA of the CDR3: TGTGCCAGCAGTGCCGACGGGTACACTGAAGCTTTCTTT.

The chain uses TRBV5-1 and TRBJ2-3; 9 bases are a match to TRBD1. The junction had 18 bases not matched to a gene; V was cut back by 4 bases and J by 6 bases. The germline V gene has CDR1 SGHRS and CDR2 YFSETQ. This CDR3 is built from 18 residues. The CDR3 spells CASSQRTGQGISGDTQYF. The CDR3 nucleotides are TGCGCCAGCAGCCAACGAACAGGACAGGGGATAAGCGGGGATACGCAGTATTTT. The variable domain in full, completed from reference TRBV5-1 and TRBJ2-3, reads KAGVTQTPRYLIKTRGQQVTLSCSPISGHRSVSWYQQTPGQGLQFLFEYFSETQRNKGNFPGRFSGRQFSNSRSEMNVSTLELGDSALYLCASSQRTGQGISGDTQYFGPGTRLTVL.

The chain uses TRBV28 and TRBJ1-1, with 8 bases lining up with TRBD1. Per the germline V gene, CDR1 is MDHEN and CDR2 is SYDVKM. The CDR3 runs to 17 residues. The J segment lost 1 base and the V segment lost 3 bases, leaving 10 bases of the junction unmatched. In DNA, the CDR3 is TGTGCCAGCAGTTTCCTTGGACAGGGCATACCGAACACTGAAGCTTTCTTT. This gives the protein CASSFLGQGIPNTEAFF.

The chain links TRBV7-6 to TRBJ1-1; D remains unclear. The germline V gene encodes CDR1 SGHVS and CDR2 FNYEAQ. Between the trimmed V and J ends, which lost 3 bases and 1 base, there was a span of 6 bases. This CDR3 is 13 amino acids long. The CDR3 nucleotides are TGTGCCAGCAGCTTTAACAGGAACACTGAAGCTTTCTTT. This sequence encodes CASSFNRNTEAFF. Filled out from reference TRBV7-6 and TRBJ1-1, the complete variable domain reads GAGVSQSPRYKVTKRGQDVALRCDPISGHVSLYWYRQALGQGPEFLTYFNYEAQQDKSGLPNDRFSAERPEGSISTLTIQRTEQRDSAMYRCASSFNRNTEAFFGQGTRLTVV.

The genes are TRBV5-1 and TRBJ2-2, with a weak D call TRBD2 (8 bases). CDR1 is SGHRS, CDR2 YFSETQ, per germline. The CDR3 contains 17 residues. Trimming took 2 bases from V and 4 from J, leaving 18 bases between them. This chain's CDR3 is CASSFGTAGAGTGELFF. CDR3 sequence (DNA): TGCGCCAGCAGCTTCGGGACAGCGGGAGCGGGCACCGGGGAGCTGTTTTTT.

The gene calls are TRBV5-1 and TRBJ2-5, with 7 nucleotides matching TRBD1. The CDR3 spans 15 residues. The V gene end was trimmed by 3 bases and the J gene end by 3 bases; junction bases not matched to a gene: 8. Germline V gene sequence: CDR1 SGHRS, CDR2 YFSETQ. The CDR3 coding sequence is TGCGCCAGCAGCTACGGGCAGGGGGTCGAAGAGACCCAGTACTTC. Translation gives CASSYGQGVEETQYF. Full variable domain (missing parts from reference TRBV5-1 and TRBJ2-5): KAGVTQTPRYLIKTRGQQVTLSCSPISGHRSVSWYQQTPGQGLQFLFEYFSETQRNKGNFPGRFSGRQFSNSRSEMNVSTLELGDSALYLCASSYGQGVEETQYFGPGTRLLVL.

The rearrangement joins TRBV7-2 to TRBJ2-7; TRBD2 matches 14 bases. With 5 bases clipped from V and 5 bases from J, the junction kept 8 bases outside the gene matches. The CDR3 consists of 16 residues. CDR1 is SGHTA, CDR2 FQGNSA, per germline. The CDR3, as DNA: TGTGCCAGCAGCCCAGGGACTAGCGGGAGAACCCACGAGCAGTACTTC. Translated: CASSPGTSGRTHEQYF.

This clone has more than one count but fewer than ten. The rearrangement uses TRBV9 and TRBJ2-7, with TRBD2 matching over 7 bases. This CDR3 comprises 15 residues. Trimming took 0 bases from V and 5 from J; bases not matched to a gene: 8. Per germline, CDR1 SGDLS and CDR2 YYNGEE. CDR3 sequence: CASSVEASGRHEQYF. The CDR3 DNA reads TGTGCCAGCAGCGTAGAGGCTAGCGGTAGGCACGAGCAGTACTTC.

This clone was recorded only once. This sequence joins TRBV19 and TRBJ2-7; 9 positions match TRBD2. There are 16 residues in the CDR3. Germline V gene lookup returns CDR1 LNHDA and CDR2 SQIVND (reference sequence). V gave up 8 bases and J gave up 3 bases; unmatched junction bases: 14. This chain's CDR3 is CASSPKGLAGIYEQYF. The CDR3 nucleotides read TGTGCCAGTTCCCCCAAGGGGCTAGCGGGAATCTACGAGCAGTACTTC.

This clone has just one count. This rearrangement joins TRBV5-5 to TRBJ1-5; maybe TRBD1 (6 bases). Germline V lookup: CDR1 SGHKS, CDR2 YYEKEE (reference sequence). CDR3 size: 15 residues. The ends were cut back, 5 bases at V and 0 bases at J, with 12 bases in the middle. For the CDR3, the DNA is TGTGCCAGCAGGCCACAGGGAAATAGCAATCAGCCCCAGCATTTT. It codes for CASRPQGNSNQPQHF.

J is TRBJ2-3 and V is TRBV19; D is uncertain. There are 12 residues in the CDR3. Trimming removed 5 bases from V and 4 bases from J, with 7 bases in between. Germline V lookup: CDR1 LNHDA, CDR2 SQIVND (reference sequence). Here the CDR3 reads CASSLSADTQYF. The CDR3, as DNA: TGTGCCAGTAGTCTCAGCGCAGATACGCAGTATTTT.

The V gene is TRBV7-9, the J gene TRBJ2-6; 12 nucleotides match TRBD1. Trimming cost V 5 bases and J 2 bases; bases outside gene matches: 10. Germline CDR1 SEHNR, CDR2 FQNEAQ (reference sequence). This CDR3 has 19 amino acids. DNA for the CDR3: TGTGCCAGCAGCGCCCGGCCGGGACAGGGGGCCGCTGGGGCCAACGTCCTGACTTTC. Amino acids: CASSARPGQGAAGANVLTF.

The rearrangement joins TRBV6-1 to TRBJ1-5, with a weak D call TRBD1 (5 bases). With 8 bases removed from V and 0 bases from J, the gap between germline ends came to 8 bases. The germline gives CDR1 MNHNS, CDR2 SASEGT. The CDR3 contains 13 residues. The CDR3, as DNA: TGTGCCAGCGGACAAAATAGCAATCAGCCCCAGCATTTT. Its translation is CASGQNSNQPQHF.

V and J are TRBV9 and TRBJ2-1, with a weak D call TRBD2 (6 bases). This CDR3 is built from 12 residues. Looked up from germline, CDR1 is SGDLS and CDR2 is YYNGEE. V gave up 6 bases and J gave up 9 bases, with 13 bases separating them. Here the CDR3 reads CASNGGEVEQFF. CDR3 coding DNA: TGTGCCAGCAACGGAGGGGAGGTTGAGCAGTTCTTC.

The V and J genes are TRBV6-5 and TRBJ2-2; 10 bases are shared with TRBD1. This CDR3 is built from 16 residues. After removal of 2 bases from V and 7 bases from J, the junction contained 7 bases not matched to a gene. Germline loops: CDR1 MNHEY, CDR2 SVGAGI. CDR3 in DNA: TGTGCCAGCAGTTACGCCAGGACAGGGGGTTACGGGGAGCTGTTTTTT. Amino acid sequence: CASSYARTGGYGELFF.

The chain carries TRBV27 and TRBJ2-1, with 9 bases lining up with TRBD2. Germline V gene lookup returns CDR1 MNHEY and CDR2 SMNVEV (reference sequence). The ends lost 3 bases at V and 10 bases at J; junction bases unmatched: 1. The CDR3 spans 12 residues. This CDR3 is CASSFLAGEQFF. CDR3 DNA sequence: TGTGCCAGCAGTTTCCTAGCGGGGGAGCAGTTCTTC.